This T cell receptor beta chain was sequenced during a study of T cell responses to AZD1222 COVID-19 vaccine. The study, taken as a whole, reports: Nearly half of unique spike-specific TCRs reportedly avoided B.1.351 and B.1.1.7 mutated regions. Sampled repertoires all dated from after the peak T cell response. Spike-specific TCR breadth and depth went up after people got two AZD1222 doses.

Repertoires were generated with immunoSEQ multiplex PCR, while TCRdb's copy carries only in-frame clones and drops some. Of 100,000 or so clones in the sample, 70% to 90% are singletons; the top ten hold 2% to 2.5%. Pooling was applied to second doses at about 4 or about 12 weeks. V was pared by 6 bases and J by 3 bases, with 6 bases of the junction left unmatched. The CDR3 contains 15 residues. Per germline, CDR1 SGDLS and CDR2 YYNGEE. This clone was detected only once. Antigen unknown. Sequences were derived from peripheral blood, sampled 28 days after the second AZD1222 dose. The rearrangement links TRBV9 to TRBJ2-1, with 10 nucleotides matching TRBD2. The receptor comes from an adult who received the AZD1222 COVID-19 vaccine. As DNA, the CDR3 is TGTGCCAGCAACGAACTAGCGGGGAACTACAATGAGCAGTTCTTC. Its protein product is CASNELAGNYNEQFF.